A selection of T cell receptor beta chains follows, all from one sample in a study of OX40 agonist ivuxolimab in advanced cancers. Repertoires were generated with immunoSEQ multiplex PCR, while TCRdb's copy carries only in-frame clones and drops some. The table includes 60,000 to 75,000 clones, 92% detected once. Sequenced material: CD4+ or CD8+ T cells sorted from blood, taken in a trial of the OX40 agonist ivuxolimab. The source is an adult with an advanced solid tumor such as melanoma, head and neck, liver or kidney cancer. Both conserved end residues are part of each CDR3. Fields, in order: J gene, V gene, D gene, CDR3 protein. D genes are given only for firm matches.

>TRBJ1-2|TRBV9|TRBD1
CASSKGTGAYTF
>TRBJ2-7|TRBV6-5|.
CASSYFQGGTYEQYF
>TRBJ2-7|TRBV4-1|TRBD2
CASSQGLADSYEQYF
>TRBJ2-3|TRBV11-2|.
CASSFSADLSDTQYF
>TRBJ1-2|TRBV7-9|.
CASSLPGGTNYGYTF
>TRBJ1-5|TRBV15|.
CATSSHGGTNQPQHF
>TRBJ2-5|TRBV7-2|TRBD2
CASSYGPSWEGKETQYF
>TRBJ2-2|TRBV5-1|TRBD2
CASRTGGGRELFF
>TRBJ1-2|TRBV4-1|TRBD1
CASTGTGGGYGYTF
>TRBJ1-2|TRBV11-2|TRBD1
CASSLGQSGYTF
>TRBJ1-1|TRBV2|.
CASISWGERTEAFF
>TRBJ1-3|TRBV27|.
CASSLVGPTGNTIYF
>TRBJ2-7|TRBV10-3|.
CAISDTGEYEQYF
>TRBJ2-2|TRBV11-3|.
CASSFPGGTGELFF
>TRBJ1-4|TRBV2|.
CASSEVGATNEKLFF
>TRBJ2-1|TRBV7-3|TRBD2
CASSLSGGSYNEQFF